A single T cell receptor beta chain is shown here with its context. The RNA, 0.5 to 1 ug, was put through reverse transcription using random hexamers. Via MiXCR, TCRdb re-called the immunoSEQ multiplex PCR reads, giving one row per CDR3 protein. The sample lists about 120,000 distinct CDR3 sequences; 90% to 95% were seen once. The data were obtained in a study of CD8 T cells in Susac syndrome. J lost 4 bases, V lost 5 bases, and 15 bases had no gene match. Germline assignment: CDR1 MNHNS and CDR2 SASEGT. The CDR3 spans 17 residues. The sequencing sample was made of CD4+ T cells from PBMCs. The chain carries TRBV6-1 and TRBJ1-2; 8 bases map to TRBD1. The origin of this receptor is a human donor with multiple sclerosis. CDR3 bases: TGTGCCAGCAGTCCCGAAGGGCTTCAGGGGGCAAGCTATGGCTACACCTTC. This translates into CASSPEGLQGASYGYTF.